Presented here are 27 T cell receptor beta chains from one specimen sequenced in a study of blood T cell repertoires in COVID-19. The assay was immunoSEQ multiplex PCR, and TCRdb's table has in-frame clones only and misses some. The sample consists of 120,000 or so clones, roughly 79% of them appearing once. The sequencing sample was made of peripheral blood. The receptors derive from a human donor in a cohort sampled during active COVID-19.

The chain employs TRBV7-9 and TRBJ1-4, with D perhaps matching TRBD1 (5 bases). The CDR3 extends over 14 amino acids. CDR1 is SEHNR, CDR2 FQNEAQ, per germline (reference sequence). With 1 base removed from V and 2 bases from J, the gap between germline ends came to 5 bases. The CDR3: CASSLDRTNEKLFF. CDR3 nucleotides: TGTGCCAGCAGCTTAGACAGGACTAATGAAAAACTGTTTTTT.

The chain employs TRBV6-2 or TRBV6-3 and TRBJ1-5; D is ambiguous. CDR1 and CDR2 from the germline V gene are MNHEY and SVGEGT. The length of the CDR3 is 15 residues. Trimming removed 5 bases at V and 0 bases at J, with 11 bases between. CDR3 DNA: TGTGCCAGCAGTCTACCCGGGGATAGCAATCAGCCCCAGCATTTT. Protein sequence: CASSLPGDSNQPQHF.

For this clone: Other DNA sequences of this sample code for an identical CDR3. The V and J genes are TRBV27 and TRBJ1-1; the D is unclear. The CDR3 extends over 14 amino acids. Trimming left V 3 bases short and J 0 bases short, with 8 bases between. Per germline, CDR1 MNHEY and CDR2 SMNVEV (reference sequence). Here the CDR3 reads CASSLRALNTEAFF. As DNA, the CDR3 is TGTGCCAGCAGTTTGCGGGCGTTGAACACTGAAGCTTTCTTT.

The V call is TRBV4-2, the J call TRBJ2-6, with TRBD2 as a possible D gene (5 bases). This CDR3 spans 18 amino acids. CDR1 and CDR2 (germline): LGHNA, YNFKEQ. The V end lost 1 base, the J end lost 2 bases, and 15 bases lay between the germline ends. This CDR3 reads CASSQVEGVVTGANVLTF. The CDR3 DNA sequence: TGTGCCAGCAGCCAAGTTGAGGGAGTGGTAACTGGGGCCAACGTCCTGACTTTC.

V is TRBV3-1 (or the pseudogene TRBV3-2) and J is TRBJ2-2, with D tentatively TRBD2 (5 bases). Germline V gene sequence: CDR1 LGHDT, CDR2 YNNKEL (reference sequence). Trimming took 4 bases from V and 8 from J, leaving 14 bases between them. The CDR3 extends over 14 amino acids. In DNA form, the CDR3 reads TGTGCCAGCAGCCCAGAGGCGGGTTCTGGGGAGCTGTTTTTT. This encodes CASSPEAGSGELFF.

The gene calls are TRBV2 and TRBJ2-2, with 8 bases lining up with TRBD1. There are 14 residues in the CDR3. The trim removed 3 bases at V and 3 bases at J, leaving 0 bases unmatched. Per germline, CDR1 SNHLY and CDR2 FYNNEI. The CDR3 spells CASSEDRDTGELFF. The CDR3 bases are TGTGCCAGCAGTGAGGACAGGGACACCGGGGAGCTGTTTTTT.

The sample holds one count of this clone. The chain couples TRBV11-2 to TRBJ2-7; 10 bases are shared with TRBD2. V shed 1 base and J 6 bases; nucleotides not matched to a gene: 12. The CDR3 is 17 amino acids. Germline values: CDR1 SGHAT, CDR2 FQNNGV. The CDR3 coding sequence is TGTGCCAGCAGCTTAGGAGCCGGGACTAGCGCTATCGGCGAGCAGTACTTC. This translates into CASSLGAGTSAIGEQYF.

The CDR3 loop reads CASSSGTVRNTGELFF. For the CDR3, the DNA is TGTGCCAGCAGCTCAGGGACTGTCAGGAACACCGGGGAGCTGTTTTTT. V gene TRBV5-4 combines with J gene TRBJ2-2; D possibly corresponds to TRBD2 (6 bases). Trimming took 3 bases from V and 1 from J, leaving 13 bases between them. The length of the CDR3 is 16 residues. Germline V gives CDR1 SGHNT, CDR2 YYREEE (reference sequence).

This chain links TRBV10-3 with TRBJ2-2; 7 bases are shared with TRBD2. Looked up from germline, CDR1 is ENHRY and CDR2 is SYGVKD. This CDR3 spans 15 amino acids. V lost 3 bases to trimming and J lost 3 bases; unmatched junction nucleotides: 4. The CDR3 here is CAISELAGDTGELFF. The CDR3 nucleotides are TGTGCCATCAGTGAACTGGCGGGGGACACCGGGGAGCTGTTTTTT.

The chain combines TRBV28 with TRBJ2-2, with 8 bases lining up with TRBD2. CDR3 length: 16 residues. The V segment lost 7 bases and the J segment 5 bases; nucleotides outside the gene matches: 12. The V gene's germline CDR1 is MDHEN and CDR2 SYDVKM. The CDR3 DNA reads TGTGCCAGCACCCTACCCGGGGGGGCCTGGACCGGGGAGCTGTTTTTT. It translates to CASTLPGGAWTGELFF. The full variable domain, its missing parts supplied by reference TRBV28 and TRBJ2-2, is DVKVTQSSRYLVKRTGEKVFLECVQDMDHENMFWYRQDPGLGLRLIYFSYDVKMKEKGDIPEGYSVSREKKERFSLILESASTNQTSMYLCASTLPGGAWTGELFFGEGSRLTVL.

V gene TRBV5-3 combines with J gene TRBJ2-7; D is undetermined. TRBV5-3 is designated an ORF whose function remains uncertain. The CDR3 loop spans 12 amino acids. Trimming stripped 2 bases from V and 0 bases from J, with 3 bases between. DNA for the CDR3: TGTGCCAGAAGCTTTCTCTCCTACGAGCAGTACTTC. Amino acids: CARSFLSYEQYF.

This clone turned up a few times. The chain joins TRBV4-2 to TRBJ2-7; TRBD2 matches 10 bases. V shed 4 bases, J shed 5 bases, and the junction held 11 bases outside the gene matches. Germline CDR1 and CDR2: LGHNA and YNFKEQ. CDR3 length: 16 amino acids. The CDR3 bases are TGTGCCAGCAGCCCCTTAAGGGGGCTAGCGGGAGACGAGCAGTACTTC. Encoded protein: CASSPLRGLAGDEQYF.

The chain combines TRBV28 with TRBJ1-5; 8 nucleotides line up with TRBD1. The CDR3 consists of 13 residues. V was pared by 6 bases and J by 5 bases, with 3 bases of the junction left unmatched. Germline V gene sequence: CDR1 MDHEN, CDR2 SYDVKM. CDR3 residues: CASRLQGDQPQHF. The CDR3 DNA sequence: TGTGCCAGCAGACTACAGGGGGATCAGCCCCAGCATTTT. The full variable domain, rest sourced from reference TRBV28 and TRBJ1-5, is DVKVTQSSRYLVKRTGEKVFLECVQDMDHENMFWYRQDPGLGLRLIYFSYDVKMKEKGDIPEGYSVSREKKERFSLILESASTNQTSMYLCASRLQGDQPQHFGDGTRLSIL.

The V gene is TRBV5-4, the J gene TRBJ2-3; a possible D gene is TRBD1 (6 bases). The CDR3 has 13 amino acids. Germline-derived CDR1 and CDR2 are SGHNT and YYREEE (reference sequence). V lost 0 bases to trimming and J lost 6 bases, with 8 bases between them. CDR3 sequence: CASSLGGPDTQYF. The CDR3 DNA sequence: TGTGCCAGCAGCTTGGGGGGGCCGGATACGCAGTATTTT.

The chain has TRBV7-9 and TRBJ2-7; D may be TRBD2 (6 bases). The length of the CDR3 is 12 residues. Trimming took 3 bases from V and 6 from J, leaving 9 bases between them. Germline loops: CDR1 SEHNR, CDR2 FQNEAQ (reference sequence). CDR3 in amino acids: CASSFAGSEQYF. CDR3 nucleotide sequence: TGTGCCAGCAGCTTCGCGGGGAGCGAGCAGTACTTC.

The rearrangement joins TRBV9 to TRBJ2-1; a weak D match, TRBD1 (6 bases). V gave up 0 bases and J gave up 7 bases, with 14 bases separating them. Germline V gene lookup returns CDR1 SGDLS and CDR2 YYNGEE. The CDR3 has 15 amino acids. CDR3 amino acids: CASSVASAGANEQFF. The DNA of the CDR3 is TGTGCCAGCAGCGTAGCGTCGGCAGGGGCGAATGAGCAGTTCTTC.

The chain uses TRBV6-5 and TRBJ2-6; D might be TRBD2 (6 bases). V was clipped by 4 bases and J by 0 bases, with 10 bases between them. CDR3 size: 16 residues. The germline V gene has CDR1 MNHEY and CDR2 SVGAGI. Here the CDR3 DNA reads TGTGCCAGCAGTTCCGGGGGTCCCTCTGGGGCCAACGTCCTGACTTTC. It yields the protein CASSSGGPSGANVLTF.

The CDR3 region has the DNA TGTGCCAGTAGTTTGACAGGGACTCAGCTCGGTGGGGAGCAGTACTTC. Its translation is CASSLTGTQLGGEQYF. This sequence joins TRBV19 and TRBJ2-7; possibly TRBD1 for D (7 bases). The V gene lost 5 bases and the J gene lost 7 bases, with 24 bases spanning the gap. Germline V gene data show CDR1 as LNHDA and CDR2 as SQIVND (reference sequence). CDR3 length: 16 residues. Drawing the rest from reference TRBV19 and TRBJ2-7, the complete variable domain is DGGITQSPKYLFRKEGQNVTLSCEQNLNHDAMYWYRQDPGQGLRLIYYSQIVNDFQKGDIAEGYSVSREKKESFPLTVTSAQKNPTAFYLCASSLTGTQLGGEQYFGPGTRLTVT.

This clone has more than one count but fewer than ten. One end of the junction varies from germline; a read error may be responsible. The chain combines TRBV7-7 with TRBJ1-6; 7 positions agree with TRBD1. This CDR3 is built from 15 residues. From germline, CDR1 is SSHAT and CDR2 FNYEAQ (reference sequence). The DNA of the CDR3 is TGTGCTAGCAGCCCCGGGACAGCGCCTGGGTCACCCCTCCACTTT. The encoded protein is CASSPGTAPGSPLHF.

The sample holds one count of this clone. The chain recombines TRBV30 with TRBJ2-7, with TRBD1 identical over 7 bases. CDR3 length: 12 amino acids. CDR1 and CDR2 from the germline V gene are GTSNPN and SVGIG (reference sequence). The ends lost 8 bases at V and 2 bases at J; junction bases unmatched: 6. The CDR3 coding sequence is TGTGCCGGGACAGTGGGCACCTACGAGCAGTACTTC. Translation: CAGTVGTYEQYF.

The chain links TRBV19 to TRBJ2-2, with D possibly matching TRBD2 (6 bases). Between the trimmed V and J ends, which lost 0 bases and 6 bases, there was a span of 8 bases. CDR1 is LNHDA, CDR2 SQIVND, per germline (reference sequence). This CDR3 has 14 amino acids. This chain's CDR3 is CASSIEEGPGELFF. The CDR3, as DNA: TGTGCCAGTAGTATAGAGGAGGGGCCCGGGGAGCTGTTTTTT.

V and J are TRBV7-2 and TRBJ1-1; a weak D match, TRBD1 (5 bases). V was pared by 4 bases and J by 3 bases, with 15 bases between. Germline assignment: CDR1 SGHTA and CDR2 FQGNSA. CDR3 length equals 15 residues. The CDR3 sequence is CASSSVGGSYTEAFF. CDR3 in DNA: TGTGCCAGCAGCTCAGTGGGGGGGTCCTACACTGAAGCTTTCTTT.

This clone qualifies as medium-sized. The rearrangement links TRBV5-5 to TRBJ1-2; possibly TRBD1 for D (6 bases). Between the trimmed V and J ends, which lost 6 bases and 8 bases, there was a span of 17 bases. CDR3 length: 13 residues. Germline-derived CDR1 and CDR2 are SGHKS and YYEKEE (reference sequence). The CDR3 sequence is CASTTTGLGGYTF. DNA of the CDR3: TGTGCCAGCACCACCACAGGGCTAGGGGGCTACACCTTC.

This clone appeared many times. V and J are TRBV29-1 and TRBJ1-2, with TRBD1 matching 9 bases. V lost 2 bases to trimming and J lost 7 bases; unmatched junction nucleotides: 11. The CDR3 runs to 15 residues. Germline V gene sequence: CDR1 SQVTM, CDR2 ANQGSEA. CDR3 in DNA: TGCAGCGTTGAAAAGGGAACAGGGGGCAACAGTGGCTACACCTTC. Translating it yields CSVEKGTGGNSGYTF. Full variable domain (missing parts from reference TRBV29-1 and TRBJ1-2): SAVISQKPSRDICQRGTSLTIQCQVDSQVTMMFWYRQQPGQSLTLIATANQGSEATYESGFVIDKFPISRPNLTFSTLTVSNMSPEDSSIYLCSVEKGTGGNSGYTFGSGTRLTVV.

This clone appeared a few times. The V call is TRBV19, the J call TRBJ1-2; 7 bases match TRBD1. This CDR3 region has 15 residues. After removal of 10 bases from V and 1 base from J, the junction contained 12 bases not matched to a gene. Per germline, CDR1 LNHDA and CDR2 SQIVND (reference sequence). The CDR3 coding sequence is TGTGCCACCTTGGGGCCGGGACAGAGTAACTATGGCTACACCTTC. Its translation: CATLGPGQSNYGYTF.

V usage is TRBV28 and J usage is TRBJ2-3; 7 nucleotides agree with TRBD2. Germline values: CDR1 MDHEN, CDR2 SYDVKM. The CDR3 has 12 amino acids. Germline trimming cut 8 bases from V and 1 base from J; bases unmatched to any gene: 0. The CDR3, as DNA: TGTGCCAGCGGGGGGGGCACAGATACGCAGTATTTT. Translating gives CASGGGTDTQYF.

V and J are TRBV30 and TRBJ1-4; no clear D gene. This CDR3 comprises 11 residues. The V gene's germline CDR1 is GTSNPN and CDR2 SVGIG (reference sequence). Trimming took 4 bases from V and 4 from J, leaving 4 bases between them. Here the CDR3 reads CAWTVNEKLFF. DNA of the CDR3: TGTGCCTGGACAGTTAATGAAAAACTGTTTTTT.